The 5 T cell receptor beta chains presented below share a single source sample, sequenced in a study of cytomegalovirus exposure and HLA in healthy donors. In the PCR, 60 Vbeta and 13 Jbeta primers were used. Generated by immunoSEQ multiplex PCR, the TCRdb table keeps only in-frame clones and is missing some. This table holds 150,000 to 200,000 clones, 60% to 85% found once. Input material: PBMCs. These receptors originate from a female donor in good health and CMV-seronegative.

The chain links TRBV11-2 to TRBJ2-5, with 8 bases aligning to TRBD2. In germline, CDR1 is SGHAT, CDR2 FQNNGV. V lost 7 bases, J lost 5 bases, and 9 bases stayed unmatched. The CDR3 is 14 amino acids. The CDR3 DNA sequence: TGTGCCAGCATTCCCCGGGGGGGAAGGGAGACCCAGTACTTC. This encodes CASIPRGGRETQYF.

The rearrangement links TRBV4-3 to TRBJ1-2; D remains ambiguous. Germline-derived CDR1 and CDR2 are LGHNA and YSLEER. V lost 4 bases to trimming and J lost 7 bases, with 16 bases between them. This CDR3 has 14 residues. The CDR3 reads CASSRSQEASGYTF. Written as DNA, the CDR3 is TGCGCCAGCAGCCGGTCCCAGGAGGCTTCTGGCTACACCTTC.

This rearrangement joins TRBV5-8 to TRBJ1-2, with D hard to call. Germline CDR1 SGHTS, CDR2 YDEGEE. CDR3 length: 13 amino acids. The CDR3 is CAPTWAGSLGYTF. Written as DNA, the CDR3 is TGTGCACCAACCTGGGCAGGCAGCCTGGGCTACACCTTC.

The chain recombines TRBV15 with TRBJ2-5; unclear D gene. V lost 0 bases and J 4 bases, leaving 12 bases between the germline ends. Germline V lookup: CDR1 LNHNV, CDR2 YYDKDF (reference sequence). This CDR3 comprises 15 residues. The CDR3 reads CATSRDKVLRETQYF. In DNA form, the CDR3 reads TGTGCCACCAGCAGAGATAAGGTACTAAGAGAGACCCAGTACTTC.

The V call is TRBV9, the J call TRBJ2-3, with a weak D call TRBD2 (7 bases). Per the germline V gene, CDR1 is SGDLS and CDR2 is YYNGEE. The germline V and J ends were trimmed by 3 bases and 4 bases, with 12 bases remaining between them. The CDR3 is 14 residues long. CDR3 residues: CASSAGGRPDTQYF. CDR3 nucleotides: TGTGCCAGCAGCGCCGGGGGGCGTCCAGATACGCAGTATTTT.